This T cell receptor (beta chain) appears in the sequencing data of a study of blood T cells in healthy people across ages. V was cut by 6 bases and J by 0 bases, with 17 bases left in between. In germline, CDR1 is MGHRA, CDR2 YSYEKL. The CDR3 contains 16 residues. Notes on the study in general: Long-lived donors exceeded aged donors in naive CD4+ cells and diversity. A strong correlation was seen between TCR beta diversity and naive T cell percentage.

Regarding this clonotype: Its antigen is not identified.

For the second PCR, which ran for roughly 7 to 11 cycles, a sample-barcoded 5' primer and a J-beta primer mix were used. The template-switch adaptor was a 5' adaptor with 12 random nucleotides. It tagged each cDNA molecule. Each sample provided no less than 2.5 million CDR3-containing paired-end reads. TCRdb called the 5' RACE reads again in MiXCR, with one record for every CDR3 protein. In the table there are over 1,300,000 distinct CDR3 sequences, roughly 60% of which are singletons. What was sequenced was blood. The V gene is TRBV4-1, the J gene TRBJ1-2, with D possibly TRBD1 on 5 matching bases. The receptor's source is a young man in good health. In DNA, the CDR3 is TGCGCCAGCAGACGGGCCCCCGGGGGGACTAACTATGGCTACACCTTC. Protein product: CASRRAPGGTNYGYTF.